The next 22 T cell receptor beta chains were all read from a single sample in a study of neurological immune-mediated disorders. A single record per CDR3 protein comes from TCRdb applying MiXCR to the 5' RACE reads. The sample lists 50,000 to 60,000 distinct CDR3 sequences, 2% to 2.5% occurring once. The sample taken for sequencing was PBMCs. Receptors were obtained from a man between 50 and 59 years old with multiple sclerosis.

This clonotype was observed at least ten times. V is TRBV20-1 and J is TRBJ2-1, with D tentatively TRBD1 (6 bases). The germline V gene has CDR1 DFQATT and CDR2 SNEGSKA (reference sequence). V was trimmed by 0 bases and J by 7 bases, leaving 16 bases between them. The CDR3 length is 15 residues. CDR3 nucleotide sequence: TGCAGTGCTAGAGATGCACAGTGGGGACAAAATGAGCAGTTCTTC. It codes for CSARDAQWGQNEQFF.

This clonotype was observed many times. The CDR3 coding sequence is TGTGCCAGCAGCTTAGCTTTGCAGAATCGGGAGACCCAGTACTTC. Protein product: CASSLALQNRETQYF. The chain recombines TRBV7-2 with TRBJ2-5; D is unresolved. Germline assignment: CDR1 SGHTA and CDR2 FQGNSA. Trimming stripped 0 bases from V and 5 bases from J, with 13 bases between. This CDR3 is 15 amino acids long. Looking up the rest from reference TRBV7-2 and TRBJ2-5 gives the full variable domain: GAGVSQSPSNKVTEKGKDVELRCDPISGHTALYWYRQSLGQGLEFLIYFQGNSAPDKSGLPSDRFSAERTGGSVSTLTIQRTQQEDSAVYLCASSLALQNRETQYFGPGTRLLVL.

This clonotype was seen repeatedly, ten times or more. The chain uses TRBV7-6 and TRBJ2-1; 9 positions match TRBD2. CDR1 and CDR2 from the germline V gene are SGHVS and FNYEAQ. V lost 5 bases to trimming and J lost 4 bases; unmatched junction nucleotides: 6. This CDR3 has 15 amino acids. The CDR3 region has the DNA TGTGCCAGCAGCACCAGCGGGGGGACTTACAATGAGCAGTTCTTC. The encoded protein is CASSTSGGTYNEQFF.

This clonotype was recorded many times. The rearrangement joins TRBV5-1 to TRBJ2-7, with 7 bases that match TRBD2. Trimming at V came to 3 bases and at J to 3 bases, leaving 9 bases not matched to a gene. From germline, CDR1 is SGHRS and CDR2 YFSETQ. The CDR3 runs 15 residues. The CDR3 loop reads CASSSPGRVGYEQYF. The CDR3 DNA sequence: TGCGCCAGCAGCTCCCCGGGGAGGGTTGGCTACGAGCAGTACTTC.

This clonotype appeared many times. The chain links TRBV6-5 to TRBJ2-5; TRBD1 matches 11 bases. CDR1 MNHEY and CDR2 SVGAGI come from the germline V gene. V shed 6 bases, J shed 5 bases, and the junction held 8 bases outside the gene matches. The CDR3 totals 15 residues. The CDR3 reads CASRFRDRGRETQYF. The CDR3 bases are TGTGCCAGCAGATTCCGGGACAGGGGGAGGGAGACCCAGTACTTC.

This clonotype has at least ten counts. This sequence joins TRBV9 and TRBJ2-1; either TRBD1 or TRBD2 may supply D (6 bases each). The length of the CDR3 is 16 residues. V dropped 0 bases and J dropped 5 bases, with 15 bases sitting between them. Germline lookup yields CDR1 SGDLS and CDR2 YYNGEE. CDR3 amino acids: CASSVGGGIGHNEQFF. Written as DNA, the CDR3 is TGTGCCAGCAGCGTAGGAGGGGGGATAGGCCACAATGAGCAGTTCTTC.

This clonotype was counted ten times or more. The V call is TRBV5-1, the J call TRBJ1-4; D uncertain. The V end lost 2 bases, the J end lost 0 bases, and 5 bases lay between the germline ends. Germline V CDR1 and CDR2: SGHRS, YFSETQ. The CDR3 length is 14 residues. CDR3 coding DNA: TGCGCCAGCAGCTTCTGGTCAACTAATGAAAAACTGTTTTTT. Translated, it gives CASSFWSTNEKLFF. The full variable domain, rest sourced from reference TRBV5-1 and TRBJ1-4, is KAGVTQTPRYLIKTRGQQVTLSCSPISGHRSVSWYQQTPGQGLQFLFEYFSETQRNKGNFPGRFSGRQFSNSRSEMNVSTLELGDSALYLCASSFWSTNEKLFFGSGTQLSVL.

This clonotype showed up many times. The chain carries TRBV29-1 and TRBJ1-1, with TRBD1 matching over 7 bases. The germline gives CDR1 SQVTM, CDR2 ANQGSEA. V lost 4 bases and J lost 9; bases outside the gene matches: 8. This CDR3 has 12 amino acids. CDR3 coding DNA: TGCAGCGTTGTAGACCCGGGACAGCAAGCTTTCTTT. The encoded protein is CSVVDPGQQAFF.

This clonotype occurred many times. This rearrangement joins TRBV13 to TRBJ2-2, with TRBD2 identical over 10 bases. Germline trimming cut 6 bases from V and 7 bases from J; bases unmatched to any gene: 11. The V gene's germline CDR1 is PRHDT and CDR2 FYEKMQ (reference sequence). The CDR3 spans 16 residues. This CDR3 reads CASSGGAGGPRGELFF. The CDR3 nucleotides read TGTGCCAGCAGTGGAGGAGCGGGGGGGCCTCGCGGGGAGCTGTTTTTT.

This clonotype has ten or more counts. The chain combines TRBV24-1 with TRBJ2-2; 7 nucleotides line up with TRBD1. Germline lookup yields CDR1 KGHDR and CDR2 SFDVKD. V dropped 7 bases and J dropped 6; count of bases not matched to a gene: 7. CDR3 length: 14 amino acids. The CDR3 reads CATRQSGTAGELFF. As DNA, the CDR3 is TGTGCCACCAGACAATCCGGGACAGCCGGGGAGCTGTTTTTT.

To note about this clonotype: This may arise from a read error, as a much more abundant clone is one base away. V gene TRBV10-3 combines with J gene TRBJ2-6; TRBD2 is a possible D gene (7 bases). Germline-derived CDR1 and CDR2 are ENHRY and SYGVKD. This CDR3 has 16 amino acids. The CDR3 region is CAIQRGASSGAKVLTF. CDR3 coding DNA: TGTGCCATCCAACGGGGGGCCAGCTCTGGGGCCAAAGTCCTGACTTTC.

This clonotype was recorded many times. The chain joins TRBV12-3 or TRBV12-4 to TRBJ2-5, with 7 bases lining up with TRBD1. The CDR3 is 13 amino acids. V was pared by 5 bases and J by 6 bases, with 6 bases of the junction left unmatched. CDR3 protein: CASSDTGEKTQYF. CDR3 nucleotides: TGTGCCAGCAGTGATACAGGGGAAAAGACCCAGTACTTC.

This clonotype appeared many times. The chain recombines TRBV12-3 or TRBV12-4 with TRBJ1-5; TRBD1 aligns across 9 bases. This CDR3 region has 16 residues. The V segment lost 5 bases and the J segment 3 bases; nucleotides outside the gene matches: 8. CDR3 DNA: TGTGCCAGCAGTCCGCCGGGACAGGGAATCAATCAGCCCCAGCATTTT. It is translated as CASSPPGQGINQPQHF.

On this clonotype itself: This clone may be a read error of a much larger clone one base away. J is TRBJ2-3 and V is TRBV7-9; D not certain. CDR3 size: 15 residues. Germline V gives CDR1 SEHNR, CDR2 FQNEAQ (reference sequence). The V end lost 3 bases, the J end lost 4 bases, and 14 bases lay between the germline ends. Here the CDR3 reads CASSFYVRAADTQYF. CDR3 nucleotide sequence: TGTGCCAGCAGCTTTTACGTCCGTGCGGCAGATACGCAGTATTTT.

This clonotype occurred once. The CDR3 region has the DNA TGTGCCAGCAGCCTCTATTGGGGAAACACCATATATTTT. Translation gives CASSLYWGNTIYF. This chain connects TRBV3-1 to TRBJ1-3; no clear D. CDR1 and CDR2 from the germline V gene are LGHDT and YNNKEL (reference sequence). This CDR3 is 13 amino acids long. The V gene lost 4 bases and the J gene lost 4 bases, with 8 bases spanning the gap.

The V call is TRBV18, the J call TRBJ1-1; D remains ambiguous. Germline lookup yields CDR1 KGHSH and CDR2 LQKENI. V dropped 7 bases and J dropped 2 bases, with 11 bases sitting between them. The CDR3 length is 13 residues. The CDR3 protein is CASFGQQNTEAFF. CDR3 DNA: TGTGCCAGCTTTGGCCAGCAAAACACTGAAGCTTTCTTT.

This clonotype was observed at least ten times. The chain recombines TRBV20-1 with TRBJ2-7; 9 nucleotides align to TRBD1. CDR1 is DFQATT and CDR2 is SNEGSKA in the germline V gene (reference sequence). The CDR3 has 14 residues. V lost 6 bases and J lost 2; bases outside the gene matches: 8. CDR3 residues: CSAKDRGVPYEQYF. The CDR3 nucleotides read TGCAGTGCAAAGGACAGGGGAGTTCCCTACGAGCAGTACTTC.

This clonotype was recorded at least ten times. V is TRBV12-3 or TRBV12-4 and J is TRBJ2-7, with TRBD2 as a possible D gene (5 bases). The CDR3 is 14 amino acids. Trimming removed 3 bases from V and 1 base from J, with 10 bases in between. CDR3 protein: CASSFQDLSYEQYF. DNA for the CDR3: TGTGCCAGCAGTTTCCAGGACTTGTCCTACGAGCAGTACTTC.

This clonotype appeared many times. The chain links TRBV6-1 to TRBJ1-4; weak D call: TRBD1 (5 bases). Trimming left V 11 bases short and J 6 bases short, with 16 bases between. The length of the CDR3 is 13 residues. Germline V gene lookup returns CDR1 MNHNS and CDR2 SASEGT. CDR3 DNA sequence: TGTGCCCTCAAAAGGGGAGGGGATGAAAAACTGTTTTTT. Its protein product is CALKRGGDEKLFF.

This clonotype was recorded many times. V usage is TRBV5-1 and J usage is TRBJ2-7; D may be TRBD2 (5 bases). This CDR3 is 13 amino acids long. Trimming took off 1 base at V and 1 base at J, with 6 bases between the two ends. From germline, CDR1 is SGHRS and CDR2 YFSETQ. CDR3 residues: CASSLTRSYEQYF. The CDR3 region has the DNA TGCGCCAGCAGCTTGACTAGATCCTACGAGCAGTACTTC.

This clonotype has more than one count but fewer than ten. V usage is TRBV20-1 and J usage is TRBJ1-5, with no clear D. There are 13 residues in the CDR3. V gave up 3 bases and J gave up 5 bases, with 11 bases separating them. Germline V gene sequence: CDR1 DFQATT, CDR2 SNEGSKA (reference sequence). The CDR3 bases are TGCAGTGCTAGGCCCGGCCCGGATCAGCCCCAGCATTTT. Translation: CSARPGPDQPQHF.

This clonotype has ten or more counts. The chain uses TRBV3-1 and TRBJ2-3; TRBD2 aligns across 9 bases. This CDR3 is 15 amino acids long. The germline V gene encodes CDR1 LGHDT and CDR2 YNNKEL (reference sequence). V was clipped by 4 bases and J by 5 bases; unmatched bases: 7. CDR3 nucleotides: TGTGCCAGCAGCCGAAACGCGGGGGGGGGAGATACGCAGTATTTT. Its translation is CASSRNAGGGDTQYF.